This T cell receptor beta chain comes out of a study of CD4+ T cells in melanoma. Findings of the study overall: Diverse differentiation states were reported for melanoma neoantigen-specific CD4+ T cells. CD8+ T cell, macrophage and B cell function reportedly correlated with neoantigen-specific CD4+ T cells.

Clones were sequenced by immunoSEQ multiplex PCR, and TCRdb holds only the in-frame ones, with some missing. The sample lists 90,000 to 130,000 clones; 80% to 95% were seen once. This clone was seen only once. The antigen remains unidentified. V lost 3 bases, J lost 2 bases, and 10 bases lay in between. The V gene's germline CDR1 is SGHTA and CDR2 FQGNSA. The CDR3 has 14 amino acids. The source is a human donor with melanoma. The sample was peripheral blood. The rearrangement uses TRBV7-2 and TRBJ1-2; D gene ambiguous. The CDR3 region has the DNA TGTGCCAGCAGCTTCCGCGGGTTAAACTATGGCTACACCTTC. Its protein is CASSFRGLNYGYTF.